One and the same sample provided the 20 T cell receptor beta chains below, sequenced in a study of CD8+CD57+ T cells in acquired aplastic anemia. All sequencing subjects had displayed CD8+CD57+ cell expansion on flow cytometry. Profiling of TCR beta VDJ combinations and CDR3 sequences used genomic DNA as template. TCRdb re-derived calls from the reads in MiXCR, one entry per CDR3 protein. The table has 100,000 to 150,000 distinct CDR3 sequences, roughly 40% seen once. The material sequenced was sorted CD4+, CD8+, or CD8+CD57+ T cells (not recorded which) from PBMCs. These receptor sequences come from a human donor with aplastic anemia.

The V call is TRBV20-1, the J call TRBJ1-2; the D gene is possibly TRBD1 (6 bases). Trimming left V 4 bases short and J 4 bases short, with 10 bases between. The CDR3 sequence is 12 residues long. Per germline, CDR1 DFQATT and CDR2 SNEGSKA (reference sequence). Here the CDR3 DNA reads TGCAGTGCTACAGGGACATCCTATGGCTACACCTTC. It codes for CSATGTSYGYTF.

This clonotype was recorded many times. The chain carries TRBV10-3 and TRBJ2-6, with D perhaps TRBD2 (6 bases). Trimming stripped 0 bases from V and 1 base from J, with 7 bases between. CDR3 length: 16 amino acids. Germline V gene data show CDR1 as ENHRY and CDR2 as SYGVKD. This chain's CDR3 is CAISESGGSGANVLTF. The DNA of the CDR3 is TGTGCCATCAGTGAGTCGGGAGGTTCTGGGGCCAACGTCCTGACTTTC.

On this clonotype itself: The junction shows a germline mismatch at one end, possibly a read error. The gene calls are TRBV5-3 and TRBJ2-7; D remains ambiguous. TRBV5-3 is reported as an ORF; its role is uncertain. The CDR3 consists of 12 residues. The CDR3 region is CASSLFPYEQYF. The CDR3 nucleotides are TGTGCCAGCAGCTTATTCCCATACGAGCAGTACTTC.

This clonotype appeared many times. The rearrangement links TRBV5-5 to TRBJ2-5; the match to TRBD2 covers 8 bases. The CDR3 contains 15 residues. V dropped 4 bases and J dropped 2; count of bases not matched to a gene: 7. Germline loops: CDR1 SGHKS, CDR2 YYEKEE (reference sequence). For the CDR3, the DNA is TGTGCCAGCAGCCATATCGGGAGGGAACAAGAGACCCAGTACTTC. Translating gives CASSHIGREQETQYF. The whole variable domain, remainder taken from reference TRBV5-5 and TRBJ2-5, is DAGVTQSPTHLIKTRGQQVTLRCSPISGHKSVSWYQQVLGQGPQFIFQYYEKEERGRGNFPDRFSARQFPNYSSELNVNALLLGDSALYLCASSHIGREQETQYFGPGTRLLVL.

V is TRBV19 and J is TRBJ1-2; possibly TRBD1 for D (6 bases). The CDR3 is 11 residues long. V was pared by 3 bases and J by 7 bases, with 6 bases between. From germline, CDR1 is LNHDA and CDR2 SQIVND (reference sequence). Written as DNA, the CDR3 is TGTGCCAGTAGTATGACAGGTGGCTACACCTTC. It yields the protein CASSMTGGYTF.

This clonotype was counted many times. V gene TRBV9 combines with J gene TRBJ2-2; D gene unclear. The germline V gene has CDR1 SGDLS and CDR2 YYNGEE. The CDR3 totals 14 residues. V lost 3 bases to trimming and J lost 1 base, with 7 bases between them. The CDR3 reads CASSAGKNTGELFF. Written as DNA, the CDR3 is TGTGCCAGCAGCGCGGGCAAGAACACCGGGGAGCTGTTTTTT.

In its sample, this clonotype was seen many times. The CDR3 nucleotides read TGCGCCAGCAGCCAAGAACCTGGCTCGTACGAGCAGTACTTC. This codes for CASSQEPGSYEQYF. V and J are TRBV4-3 and TRBJ2-7; D is undetermined. Between the trimmed V and J ends, which lost 0 bases and 4 bases, there was a span of 10 bases. This CDR3 contains 14 residues. The germline V gene has CDR1 LGHNA and CDR2 YSLEER.

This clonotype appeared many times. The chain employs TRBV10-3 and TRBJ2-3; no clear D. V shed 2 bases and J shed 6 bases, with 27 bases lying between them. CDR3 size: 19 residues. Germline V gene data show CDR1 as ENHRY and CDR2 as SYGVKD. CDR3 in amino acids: CAISELTARAGLFRDTQYF. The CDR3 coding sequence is TGTGCCATCAGTGAGCTTACCGCTAGGGCAGGTCTATTTAGGGATACGCAGTATTTT.

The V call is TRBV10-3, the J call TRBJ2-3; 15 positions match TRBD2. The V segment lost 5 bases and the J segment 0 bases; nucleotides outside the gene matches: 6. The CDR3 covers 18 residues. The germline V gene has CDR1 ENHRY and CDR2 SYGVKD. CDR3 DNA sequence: TGTGCCATCAGTACTGGGACTAGCGGGGGGCCTAGCACAGATACGCAGTATTTT. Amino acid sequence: CAISTGTSGGPSTDTQYF.

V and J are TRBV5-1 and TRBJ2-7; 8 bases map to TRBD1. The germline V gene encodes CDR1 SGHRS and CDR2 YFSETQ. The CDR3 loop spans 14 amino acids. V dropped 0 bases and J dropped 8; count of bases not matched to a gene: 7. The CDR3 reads CASSLGSGGNKQYF. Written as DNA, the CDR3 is TGCGCCAGCAGCTTGGGTTCAGGGGGCAACAAGCAGTACTTC. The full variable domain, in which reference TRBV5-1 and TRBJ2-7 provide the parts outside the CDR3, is KAGVTQTPRYLIKTRGQQVTLSCSPISGHRSVSWYQQTPGQGLQFLFEYFSETQRNKGNFPGRFSGRQFSNSRSEMNVSTLELGDSALYLCASSLGSGGNKQYFGPGTRLTVT.

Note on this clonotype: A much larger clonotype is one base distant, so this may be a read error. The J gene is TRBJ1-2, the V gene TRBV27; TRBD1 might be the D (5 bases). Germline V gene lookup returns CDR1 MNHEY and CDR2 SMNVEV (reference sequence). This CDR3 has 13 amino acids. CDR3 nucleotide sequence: TGTGCCAACAGTGAACGGGGTGGGGGAAGCTACACCTTC. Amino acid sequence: CANSERGGGSYTF.

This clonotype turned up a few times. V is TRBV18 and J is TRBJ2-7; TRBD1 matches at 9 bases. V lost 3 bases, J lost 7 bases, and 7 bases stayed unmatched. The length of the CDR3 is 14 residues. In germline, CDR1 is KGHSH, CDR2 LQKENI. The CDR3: CASSPAQGANEQYV. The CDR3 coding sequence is TGTGCCAGCTCACCGGCACAGGGGGCAAATGAGCAGTACGTC.

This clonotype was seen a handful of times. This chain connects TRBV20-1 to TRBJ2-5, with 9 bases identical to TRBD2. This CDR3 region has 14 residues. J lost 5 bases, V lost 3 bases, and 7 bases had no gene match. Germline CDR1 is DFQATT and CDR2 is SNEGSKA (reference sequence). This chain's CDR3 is CSARGGGVLETQYF. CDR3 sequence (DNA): TGCAGTGCTAGGGGCGGGGGGGTTCTGGAGACCCAGTACTTC.

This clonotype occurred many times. CDR3 region: CASSIWDQREKLFF. The CDR3 bases are TGTGCCAGTAGTATTTGGGACCAACGGGAAAAACTGTTTTTT. V gene TRBV19 combines with J gene TRBJ1-4; D is possibly TRBD1 (5 bases). The CDR3 loop spans 14 amino acids. V was trimmed by 3 bases and J by 8 bases, leaving 13 bases between them. Germline lookup yields CDR1 LNHDA and CDR2 SQIVND (reference sequence).

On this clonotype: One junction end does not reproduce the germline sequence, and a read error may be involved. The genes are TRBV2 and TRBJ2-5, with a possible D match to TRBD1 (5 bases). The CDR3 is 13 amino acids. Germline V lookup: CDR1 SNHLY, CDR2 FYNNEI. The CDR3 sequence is CASSQGIRETQHF. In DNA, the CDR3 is TGTGCCAGTAGCCAGGGTATACGCGAGACCCAGCACTTC. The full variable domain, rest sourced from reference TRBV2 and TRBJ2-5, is EPEVTQTPSHQVTQMGQEVILRCVPISNHLYFYWYRQILGQKVEFLVSFYNNEISEKSEIFDDQFSVERPDGSNFTLKIRSTKLEDSAMYFCASSQGIRETQHFGPGTRLLVL.

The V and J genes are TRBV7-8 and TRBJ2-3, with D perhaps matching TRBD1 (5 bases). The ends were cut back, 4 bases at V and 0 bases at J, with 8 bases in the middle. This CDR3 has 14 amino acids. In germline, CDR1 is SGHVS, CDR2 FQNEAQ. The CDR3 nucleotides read TGTGCCAGCAGCTCAGGGTTGAGCACAGATACGCAGTATTTT. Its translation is CASSSGLSTDTQYF.

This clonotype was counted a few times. DNA for the CDR3: TGTGCCACCAGGTTACTACGCCGGGGGGGCAGGGACACCGGGGAGCTGTTTTTT. It codes for CATRLLRRGGRDTGELFF. The chain has TRBV6-2 or TRBV6-3 and TRBJ2-2, with 8 bases matching TRBD2. The CDR3 covers 18 residues. V was clipped by 10 bases and J by 3 bases; unmatched bases: 19. Germline lookup yields CDR1 MNHEY and CDR2 SVGEGT.

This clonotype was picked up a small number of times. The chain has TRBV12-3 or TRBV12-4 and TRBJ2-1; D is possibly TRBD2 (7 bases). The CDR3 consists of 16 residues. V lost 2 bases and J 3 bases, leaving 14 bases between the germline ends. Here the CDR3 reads CASSLPRGGYYNEQFF. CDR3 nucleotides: TGTGCCAGCAGTTTACCGAGGGGGGGCTACTACAATGAGCAGTTCTTC.

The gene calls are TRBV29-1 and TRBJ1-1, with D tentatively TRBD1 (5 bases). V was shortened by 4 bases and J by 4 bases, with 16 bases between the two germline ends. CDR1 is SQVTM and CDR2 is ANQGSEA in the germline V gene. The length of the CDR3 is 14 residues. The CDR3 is CSVGGGDEATEAFF. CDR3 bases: TGCAGCGTTGGGGGCGGAGACGAGGCCACTGAAGCTTTCTTT.

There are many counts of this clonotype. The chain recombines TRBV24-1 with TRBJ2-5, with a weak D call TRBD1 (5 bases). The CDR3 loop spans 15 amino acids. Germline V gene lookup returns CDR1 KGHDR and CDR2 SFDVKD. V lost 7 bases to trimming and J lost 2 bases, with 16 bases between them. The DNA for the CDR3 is TGTGCCACCAGGCCTACTGGACAAGATCAAGAGACCCAGTACTTC. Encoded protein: CATRPTGQDQETQYF.